What follows are 16 T cell receptor delta chains derived from one specimen sequenced in a study of gamma-delta T cells after stem cell transplantation. TCRdb re-called clones from the RT-PCR reads via CATT. The sample records 1,500 to 2,000 delta-chain clones, about 18% being singletons. The specimen was gamma-delta T cells. The origin of the receptors is a human donor. It is not recorded whose cells these are; they may come from a transplant donor.

This clone was recorded a few times. This is likely an artifact of a read error, given a far larger clone one base away. Other nucleotide sequences from this sample produce the same CDR3. This chain links TRDV2 with TRDJ1, with 9 bases matching TRDD3. J was trimmed by 5 bases and V by 3 bases; bases with no gene match: 6. CDR1 is GEAIGNYY, CDR2 EKD, per germline. The CDR3 covers 14 residues. The CDR3 region has the DNA TGTGCCTGTGACCGACTGGGGGACGGAGATAAACTCATCTTT. Translated, it gives CACDRLGDGDKLIF.

Remarks on this clone: A far bigger clonotype differs at one base, so this is likely a read error. This specimen includes other DNA sequences encoding the same CDR3. This sequence joins TRDV2 and TRDJ1; 13 nucleotides align to TRDD3. This CDR3 has 19 residues. The germline V gene encodes CDR1 GEAIGNYY and CDR2 EKD. Unmatched junction bases numbered 13, after V lost 3 bases and J lost 1 base. The CDR3 is CACDSVLGDTLVTTDKLIF. CDR3 coding DNA: TGTGCCTGTGACTCCGTACTGGGGGATACGTTGGTTACCACCGATAAACTCATCTTT.

This clone was observed once. A much larger clonotype is one base distant, so this may be a read error. The same CDR3 also results from other DNA sequences found in this sample. This sequence joins TRDV2 and TRDJ3; TRDD3 matches 13 bases. The ends lost 4 bases at V and 0 bases at J; junction bases unmatched: 23. Looked up from germline, CDR1 is GEAIGNYY and CDR2 is EKD. The CDR3 runs to 25 residues. This CDR3 reads CACDSPERTGGYGELGSWDTRQMFF. CDR3 nucleotide sequence: TGTGCCTGTGATTCGCCCGAACGTACTGGGGGATACGGAGAGTTGGGCTCCTGGGACACCCGACAGATGTTTTTC.

By its share, this clone is medium-sized. The same CDR3 also results from other DNA sequences found in this sample. The chain uses TRDV2 and TRDJ3; 9 nucleotides line up with TRDD3. The CDR3 has 17 amino acids. Germline CDR1 GEAIGNYY, CDR2 EKD. Unmatched junction bases numbered 2, after V lost 2 bases and J lost 1 base. The CDR3 sequence: CACDSTGGSWDTRQMFF. CDR3 bases: TGTGCCTGTGACAGTACTGGGGGATCCTGGGACACCCGACAGATGTTTTTC.

Note on this clone: TCRdb records a much larger clone's protein for this DNA, with a difference at residue 3 that likely arises from a read error; the protein given is the translation of the DNA. The chain employs TRDV2 and TRDJ1; maybe TRDD3 (6 bases). This CDR3 is 14 amino acids long. In germline, CDR1 is GEAIGNYY, CDR2 EKD. CDR3 sequence: CAGDTILGEDKLIF. The CDR3 DNA sequence: TGTGCCGGTGACACCATACTGGGAGAAGATAAACTCATCTTT.

This clone has only a few counts. A far bigger clonotype differs at one base, so this is likely a read error. Other DNA sequences within the sample encode an identical CDR3. V gene TRDV2 combines with J gene TRDJ1, with D possibly being TRDD3 (6 bases). Germline assignment: CDR1 GEAIGNYY and CDR2 EKD. Trimming shortened V by 0 bases and J by 7 bases, and 17 bases separated the two germline ends. The CDR3 has 15 amino acids. CDR3 protein: CACDTLGGYDGKLIF. Here the CDR3 DNA reads TGTGCCTGTGACACCTTGGGGGGTTACGACGGTAAACTCATCTTT.

Concerning this clone itself: A far larger clone lies a single base away; this is likely a read error. This sequence joins TRDV2 and TRDJ3; no clear D. The CDR3 has 15 residues. Per the germline V gene, CDR1 is GEAIGNYY and CDR2 is EKD. CDR3 amino acids: CAFDTVNPDTRQMFF. CDR3 coding DNA: TGTGCCTTTGACACCGTAAATCCAGACACCCGACAGATGTTTTTC.

With respect to this clone: A far larger clone is only one base removed, so a read error is likely. The same CDR3 can be traced to other DNA sequences in this sample. The chain employs TRDV2 and TRDJ3; 7 bases fit TRDD3. CDR3 length: 22 residues. CDR1 GEAIGNYY and CDR2 EKD come from the germline V gene. CDR3 loop: CACDRLSPEGGGAPWDTRQMFF. For the CDR3, the DNA is TGTGCCTGTGACCGACTCTCCCCAGAAGGTGGGGGAGCCCCCTGGGACACGCGACAGATGTTTTTC.

Only one count was recorded for this clone. A read error likely explains this, since a far larger clone differs by one base. Other DNA sequences in the same sample also yield this CDR3. The chain is built from TRDV2 and TRDJ3, with 7 bases fitting TRDD3. The CDR3 is 22 amino acids. Losses at the gene ends were 3 bases for V and 2 bases for J; bases not matched to a gene: 21. Germline loops: CDR1 GEAIGNYY, CDR2 EKD. The CDR3 DNA sequence: TGTGCCTGTGACCGACTCTCCCCAGAAGGTGGGGGAGCACCCTGGGACACCCGACAGATGTTTTTC. As protein: CACDRLSPEGGGAPWDTRQMFF.

Worth noting for this clone: This could be a read error, since a much larger clone is one nucleotide away. This chain uses TRDV2 with TRDJ1, with D maybe TRDD3 (6 bases). V was trimmed by 0 bases and J by 0 bases, leaving 34 bases between them. The length of the CDR3 is 23 residues. The germline V gene has CDR1 GEAIGNYY and CDR2 EKD. DNA of the CDR3: TGTGCCTGTGACACCCTAGCCTCTCGTACTTGGGGATTAGAGTGGTCGTACACCGATAAACTCATCTTT. Amino acids: CACDTLASRTWGLEWSYTDKLIF.

By sample fraction, this clone is medium-sized. Other DNA sequences of this sample code for an identical CDR3. The rearrangement links TRDV2 to TRDJ1; maybe TRDD3 (5 bases). Germline CDR1 reads GEAIGNYY; CDR2 reads EKD. The CDR3 consists of 18 residues. V lost 3 bases, J lost 0 bases, and 22 bases lay in between. The chain's CDR3 is CACDPLATGVGYTDKLIF. CDR3 nucleotides: TGTGCCTGTGACCCGCTCGCTACAGGGGTGGGATACACCGATAAACTCATCTTT.

As regards this clone: For this DNA, TCRdb reports the protein of a much larger clone, which diverges at residue 5, most likely from a read error; the protein presented here is translated directly from the DNA. This chain links TRDV2 with TRDJ1; 12 bases map to TRDD3. The V gene end was trimmed by 3 bases and the J gene end by 4 bases; junction bases not matched to a gene: 2. Germline CDR1 is GEAIGNYY and CDR2 is EKD. The CDR3 is made up of 14 amino acids. The CDR3 DNA sequence: TGTGCCTGTGACTCTGGGGGATACGGCGATAAACTCATCTTT. Residues: CACDSGGYGDKLIF.

Notes on this clone: A far more abundant clone sits one base away, making this likely a read error. V usage is TRDV2 and J usage is TRDJ3, with 8 bases aligning to TRDD3. This CDR3 spans 21 amino acids. Germline V gene sequence: CDR1 GEAIGNYY, CDR2 EKD. The CDR3 nucleotides are TGTGCCTGTGACACCGCGAGTACTGGGGGGTTTAACACCTGGGCCACCCGACAGATGTTTTTC. Protein product: CACDTASTGGFNTWATRQMFF.

This clone showed up just a few times. Since a far larger clone is one base different, this is likely a read error. This sample also contains other DNA sequences that code for the same CDR3. The chain employs TRDV2 and TRDJ1; D is possibly TRDD2 or TRDD3 (7 bases each). Germline-derived CDR1 and CDR2 are GEAIGNYY and EKD. The CDR3 has 19 residues. This chain's CDR3 is CACDTAGFPTGAYGDKLIF. CDR3 DNA: TGTGCCTGTGACACGGCGGGCTTTCCTACTGGGGCTTATGGCGATAAACTAATCTTT.

By sample fraction, this clone is large. The chain recombines TRDV2 with TRDJ1, with 11 bases matching TRDD3. V shed 7 bases and J 0 bases; nucleotides not matched to a gene: 9. CDR1 and CDR2 (germline): GEAIGNYY, EKD. This CDR3 has 16 amino acids. The CDR3 region is CACNLLGDKYTDKLIF. The CDR3 nucleotides are TGTGCCTGCAACTTACTGGGGGATAAGTACACCGATAAACTCATCTTT.

Comment on this clone: The amino acid sequence in TCRdb belongs to a much larger clone and departs from this DNA's translation at residue 12, likely a sequencing read error; the sequence shown is translated from the DNA. This rearrangement joins TRDV2 to TRDJ1; 12 nucleotides align to TRDD3. Per germline, CDR1 GEAIGNYY and CDR2 EKD. This CDR3 has 14 amino acids. The CDR3 DNA reads TGTGCCTGTGACGCCGTACTGGGGGATACAAAACGCATCTTT. This encodes CACDAVLGDTKRIF.